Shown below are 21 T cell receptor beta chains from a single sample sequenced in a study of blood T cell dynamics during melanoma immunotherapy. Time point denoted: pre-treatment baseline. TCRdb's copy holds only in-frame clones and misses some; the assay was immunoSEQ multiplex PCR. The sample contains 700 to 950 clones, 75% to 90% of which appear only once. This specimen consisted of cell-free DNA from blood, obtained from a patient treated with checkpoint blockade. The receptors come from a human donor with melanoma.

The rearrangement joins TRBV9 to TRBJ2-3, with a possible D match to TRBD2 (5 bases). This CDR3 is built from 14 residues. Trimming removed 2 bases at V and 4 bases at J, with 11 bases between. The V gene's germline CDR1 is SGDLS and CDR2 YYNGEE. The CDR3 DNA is TGTGCCAGCAGCGTGGAGAGGGTCCCAGATACGCAGTATTTT. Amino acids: CASSVERVPDTQYF. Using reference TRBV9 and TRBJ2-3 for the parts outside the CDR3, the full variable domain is DSGVTQTPKHLITATGQRVTLRCSPRSGDLSVYWYQQSLDQGLQFLIQYYNGEERAKGNILERFSAQQFPDLHSELNLSSLELGDSALYFCASSVERVPDTQYFGPGTRLTVL.

CDR3 DNA: TGTGCCAGCAGCTTGACCTGGACAGGGGGCAACACTGAAGCTTTCTTT. This sequence encodes CASSLTWTGGNTEAFF. The J gene is TRBJ1-1, the V gene TRBV11-1; 11 nucleotides match TRBD1. V dropped 3 bases and J dropped 2; count of bases not matched to a gene: 5. This CDR3 contains 16 residues. Per the germline V gene, CDR1 is SGHAT and CDR2 is FQDESV (reference sequence).

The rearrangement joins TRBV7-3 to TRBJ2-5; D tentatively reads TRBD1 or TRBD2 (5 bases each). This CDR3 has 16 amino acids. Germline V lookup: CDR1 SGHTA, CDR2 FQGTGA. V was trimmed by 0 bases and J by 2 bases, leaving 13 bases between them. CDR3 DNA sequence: TGTGCCAGCAGCTTAACTGGGGGTGGGGTACAAGAGACCCAGTACTTC. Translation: CASSLTGGGVQETQYF.

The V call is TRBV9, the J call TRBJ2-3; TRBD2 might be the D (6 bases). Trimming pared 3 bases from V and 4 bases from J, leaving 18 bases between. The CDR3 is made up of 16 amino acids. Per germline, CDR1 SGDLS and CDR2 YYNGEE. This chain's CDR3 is CASSAYGGGNSDTQYF. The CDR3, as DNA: TGTGCCAGCAGCGCGTATGGTGGCGGGAATTCAGATACGCAGTATTTT.

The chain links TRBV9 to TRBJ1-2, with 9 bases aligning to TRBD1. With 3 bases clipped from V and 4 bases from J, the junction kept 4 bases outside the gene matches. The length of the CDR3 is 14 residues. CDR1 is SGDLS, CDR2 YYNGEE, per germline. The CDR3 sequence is CASSEGTGPYGYTF. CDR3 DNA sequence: TGTGCCAGCAGCGAGGGGACAGGGCCCTATGGCTACACCTTC.

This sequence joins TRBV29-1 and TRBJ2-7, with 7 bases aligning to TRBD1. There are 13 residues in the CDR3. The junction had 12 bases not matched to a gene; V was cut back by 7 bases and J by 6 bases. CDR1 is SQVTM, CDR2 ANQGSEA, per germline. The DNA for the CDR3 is TGCAGCGCCCTTAAACAGGGGAGCGGCGAGCAGTACTTC. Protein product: CSALKQGSGEQYF.

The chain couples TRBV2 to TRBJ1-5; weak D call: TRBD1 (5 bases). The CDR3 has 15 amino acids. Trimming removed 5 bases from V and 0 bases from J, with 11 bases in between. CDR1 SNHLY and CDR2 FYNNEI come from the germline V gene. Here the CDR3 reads CASSQDMDSNQPQHF. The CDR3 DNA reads TGTGCCAGCAGTCAGGACATGGATAGCAATCAGCCCCAGCATTTT.

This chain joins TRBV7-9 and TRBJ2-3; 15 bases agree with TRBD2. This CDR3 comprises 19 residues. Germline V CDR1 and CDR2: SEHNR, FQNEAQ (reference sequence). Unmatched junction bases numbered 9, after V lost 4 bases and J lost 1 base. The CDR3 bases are TGTGCCAGCAGCTCCTCCGGGACTAGCGGGAGGAGGGGCACAGATACGCAGTATTTT. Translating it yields CASSSSGTSGRRGTDTQYF.

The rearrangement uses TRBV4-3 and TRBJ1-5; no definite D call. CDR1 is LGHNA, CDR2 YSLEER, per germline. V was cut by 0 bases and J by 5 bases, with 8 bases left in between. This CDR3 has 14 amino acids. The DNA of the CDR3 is TGCGCCAGCAGCCAAGATCCCACAGATCAGCCCCAGCATTTT. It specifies CASSQDPTDQPQHF.

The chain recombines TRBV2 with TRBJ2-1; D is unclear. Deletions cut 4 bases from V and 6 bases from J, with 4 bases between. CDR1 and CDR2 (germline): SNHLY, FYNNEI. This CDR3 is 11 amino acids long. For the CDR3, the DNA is TGTGCCAGCAGTGTCATCAATGAGCAGTTCTTC. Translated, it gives CASSVINEQFF.

CDR3 coding DNA: TGTGCCAGCCACCGGGGCCTCCGCAATTCACCCCTCCACTTT. It encodes CASHRGLRNSPLHF. The rearrangement links TRBV28 to TRBJ1-6; D perhaps matches TRBD1 (5 bases). Germline V gives CDR1 MDHEN, CDR2 SYDVKM. CDR3 length: 14 amino acids. Trimming shortened V by 8 bases and J by 7 bases, and 15 bases separated the two germline ends.

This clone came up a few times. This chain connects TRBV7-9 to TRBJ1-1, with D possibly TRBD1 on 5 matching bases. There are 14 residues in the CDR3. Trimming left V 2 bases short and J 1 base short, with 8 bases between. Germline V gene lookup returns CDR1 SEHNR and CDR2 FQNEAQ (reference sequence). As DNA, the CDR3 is TGTGCCAGCAGCTTACAGGGACCGAACACTGAAGCTTTCTTT. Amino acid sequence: CASSLQGPNTEAFF.

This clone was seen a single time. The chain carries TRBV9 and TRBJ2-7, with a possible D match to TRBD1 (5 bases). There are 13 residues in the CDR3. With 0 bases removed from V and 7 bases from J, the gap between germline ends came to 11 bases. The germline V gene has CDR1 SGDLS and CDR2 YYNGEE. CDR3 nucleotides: TGTGCCAGCAGCGTAGAGCAGGGTAAAGAGCAGTACTTC. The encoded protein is CASSVEQGKEQYF.

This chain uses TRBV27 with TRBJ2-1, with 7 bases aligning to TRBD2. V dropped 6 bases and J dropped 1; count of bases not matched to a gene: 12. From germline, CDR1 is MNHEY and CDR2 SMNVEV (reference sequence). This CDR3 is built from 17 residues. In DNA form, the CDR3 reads TGTGCCAGCAGAAACCCGGCGCAACTAGCGTCCTACAATGAGCAGTTCTTC. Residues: CASRNPAQLASYNEQFF.

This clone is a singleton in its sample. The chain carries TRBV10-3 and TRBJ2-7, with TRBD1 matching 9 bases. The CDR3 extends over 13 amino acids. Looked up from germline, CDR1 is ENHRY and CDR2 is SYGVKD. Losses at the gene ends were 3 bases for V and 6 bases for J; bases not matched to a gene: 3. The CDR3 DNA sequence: TGTGCCATCAGTGACGGGGACAGGGTCGAGCAGTACTTC. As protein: CAISDGDRVEQYF.

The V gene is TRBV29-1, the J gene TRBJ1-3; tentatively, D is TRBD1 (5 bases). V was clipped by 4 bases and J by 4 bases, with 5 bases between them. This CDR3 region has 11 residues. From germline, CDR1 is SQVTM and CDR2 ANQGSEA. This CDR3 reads CSVGQGNTIYF. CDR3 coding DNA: TGCAGCGTTGGACAGGGAAACACCATATATTTT.

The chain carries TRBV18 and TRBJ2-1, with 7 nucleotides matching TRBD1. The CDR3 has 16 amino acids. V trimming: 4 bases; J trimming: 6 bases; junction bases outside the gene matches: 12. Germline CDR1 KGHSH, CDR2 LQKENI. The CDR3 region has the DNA TGTGCCAGCTCACTACCTTCTTGGGCAGGGGGCAATGAGCAGTTCTTC. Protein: CASSLPSWAGGNEQFF.

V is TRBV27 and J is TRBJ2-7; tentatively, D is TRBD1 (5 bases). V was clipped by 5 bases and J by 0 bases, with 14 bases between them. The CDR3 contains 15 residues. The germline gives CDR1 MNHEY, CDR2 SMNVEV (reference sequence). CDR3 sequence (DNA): TGTGCCAGCAGTACTGAAGGGGCAGGCTCCTACGAGCAGTACTTC. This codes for CASSTEGAGSYEQYF.

The CDR3 loop reads CASTEMTSFRPEQYF. The CDR3 DNA reads TGCGCCAGCACCGAGATGACTAGTTTCCGTCCAGAGCAGTACTTC. The J gene is TRBJ2-5, the V gene TRBV10-2; TRBD2 might be the D (6 bases). CDR3 length: 15 residues. V gave up 7 bases and J gave up 11 bases, with 26 bases separating them. CDR1 is WSHSY, CDR2 SAAADI, per germline.

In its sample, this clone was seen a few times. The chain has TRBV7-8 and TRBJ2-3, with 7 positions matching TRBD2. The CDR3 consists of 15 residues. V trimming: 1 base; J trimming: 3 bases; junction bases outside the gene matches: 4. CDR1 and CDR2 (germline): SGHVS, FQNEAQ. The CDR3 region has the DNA TGTGCCAGCAGCTTAGGGTCCGGGAGGACAGATACGCAGTATTTT. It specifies CASSLGSGRTDTQYF.

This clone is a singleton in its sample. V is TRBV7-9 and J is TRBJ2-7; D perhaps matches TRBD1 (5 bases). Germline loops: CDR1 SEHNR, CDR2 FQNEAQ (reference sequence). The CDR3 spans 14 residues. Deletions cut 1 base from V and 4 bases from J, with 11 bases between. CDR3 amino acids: CASSLGSGYYEQYF. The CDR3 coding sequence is TGTGCCAGCAGCTTAGGTTCAGGGTATTACGAGCAGTACTTC.